A selection of T cell receptor beta chains follows, all from one sample in a study of cytomegalovirus exposure and HLA in healthy donors. Repertoires were generated with immunoSEQ multiplex PCR, while TCRdb's copy carries only in-frame clones and drops some. This table holds around 65,000 clones. Sequenced: PBMCs. The source is a boy aged 5-17 years in good health and CMV-seronegative. Each CDR3 is given with its conserved first and last residue. D genes are given only for firm matches.

CDR3: CASSPPGLAFTDTQYF
V: TRBV11-2
J: TRBJ2-3
D: .

CDR3: CASSQNRGREKLFF
V: TRBV4-1
J: TRBJ1-4
D: TRBD1

CDR3: CASSSDRQETQYF
V: TRBV7-6
J: TRBJ2-5
D: .

CDR3: CASSGIAGSGPNTEAFF
V: TRBV19
J: TRBJ1-1
D: .

CDR3: CASSPGTRQETQYF
V: TRBV5-6
J: TRBJ2-5
D: .

CDR3: CASSSSSYNEQFF
V: TRBV7-9
J: TRBJ2-1
D: .

CDR3: CSVETTGETEAFF
V: TRBV29-1
J: TRBJ1-1
D: .

CDR3: CASSKGTGPSTEAFF
V: TRBV19
J: TRBJ1-1
D: TRBD1

CDR3: CASSRGDSFEKLFF
V: TRBV5-1
J: TRBJ1-4
D: TRBD1

CDR3: CASSSRENTEAFF
V: TRBV5-1
J: TRBJ1-1
D: .

CDR3: CASSLAGANQPQHF
V: TRBV5-4
J: TRBJ1-5
D: .

CDR3: CASSLGGQGQSEQFF
V: TRBV11-2
J: TRBJ2-1
D: TRBD1